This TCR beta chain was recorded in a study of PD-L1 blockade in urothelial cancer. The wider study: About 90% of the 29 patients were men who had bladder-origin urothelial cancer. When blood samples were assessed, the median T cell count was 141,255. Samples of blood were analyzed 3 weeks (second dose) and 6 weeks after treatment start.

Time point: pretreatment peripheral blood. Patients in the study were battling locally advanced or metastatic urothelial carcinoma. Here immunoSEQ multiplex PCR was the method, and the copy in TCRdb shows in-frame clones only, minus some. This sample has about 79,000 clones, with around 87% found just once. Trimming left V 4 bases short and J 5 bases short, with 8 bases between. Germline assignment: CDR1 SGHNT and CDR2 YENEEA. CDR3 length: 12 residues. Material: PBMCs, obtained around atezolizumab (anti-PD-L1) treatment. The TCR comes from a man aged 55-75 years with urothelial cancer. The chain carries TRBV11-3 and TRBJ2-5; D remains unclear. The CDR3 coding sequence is TGTGCCAGCAGCTCAACGCGGGAGACCCAGTACTTC. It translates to CASSSTRETQYF.